Below, one T cell receptor beta chain is given with its context. The data belong to a study of control samples from healthy donors and cancer patients. There are 16 residues in the CDR3. Germline V gene sequence: CDR1 MGHRA, CDR2 YSYEKL. The V end was cut by 4 bases, the J end by 1 base, with 14 bases between. Libraries were prepared by immunoSEQ multiplex PCR; TCRdb keeps only in-frame clonotypes and omits some of them. This sample carries about 410,000 clones, approximately 90% of them seen once, and the ten largest clones take 5% to 8%. The chain recombines TRBV4-1 with TRBJ1-5, with a weak D call TRBD1 (5 bases). The sample taken for sequencing was PBMCs. The clonotype comes from a man aged 35-49 years with head and neck cancer. CDR3 sequence reads: CASSPPGGNSNQPQHF. For the CDR3, the DNA is TGCGCCAGCAGCCCCCCGGGGGGTAACAGCAATCAGCCCCAGCATTTT.